The present TCR beta chain was sequenced within a study of CD8 T cells in ankylosing spondylitis. Overall study results and limits: Peripheral blood held disease-linked clones only at relatively low frequency, and these were CD8+. Certain motif variants had earlier appeared in reactive arthritis synovial fluid and blood. A TCR beta motif of about 8 highly homologous variants seemed to mark ankylosing spondylitis blood. Matched ankylosing spondylitis synovial fluid reportedly contained a significantly enriched population of disease-linked clones.

By quantitative 5'-RACE with molecular barcodes, the TCR beta libraries were made. MiXCR, run by TCRdb on the 5' RACE reads, gives a single entry per CDR3 protein. The sample includes about 420,000 distinct CDR3 sequences, more than 20% seen only once; the top ten take roughly a sixth. The germline CDR1 and CDR2 sequences are MDHEN and SYDVKM. The V segment lost 5 bases and the J segment 6 bases; nucleotides outside the gene matches: 13. This CDR3 spans 16 amino acids. This clonotype was counted many times. The antigen remains unidentified. J is TRBJ1-5 and V is TRBV28; TRBD1 agrees at 7 bases. The sample was blood, either unsorted or a sorted T cell fraction (not recorded which). The sequence came from a male donor with ankylosing spondylitis. CDR3: CASSDPDQGVPQPQHF. CDR3 nucleotide sequence: TGTGCCAGCAGTGACCCGGACCAGGGGGTTCCTCAGCCCCAGCATTTT.